A selection of T cell receptor beta chains follows, all from one sample in a study of T cell responses to AZD1222 COVID-19 vaccine. Produced via immunoSEQ multiplex PCR; TCRdb's table is partial and in-frame only. Of approximately 90,000 clones listed, about 92% are singletons. The sample consisted of peripheral blood, taken on day 0 of AZD1222 vaccination. The receptors shown here come from an adult in good health. The CDR3 runs from the conserved cysteine through the conserved F or W. D genes are given only for firm matches. Only some rows state a clone size, as once, few, many or a class for expanded clones.

cdr3_nt: TGTGCCAGCAGCTTAGCGACTAGCGGGTATTCTTCGATGGCCGGGGAGCTGTTTTTT
cdr3_aa: CASSLATSGYSSMAGELFF
v_call: TRBV7-2
j_call: TRBJ2-2
clone_size: NA
d_call: TRBD2

cdr3_nt: TGTGCCAGCAGTATACAGGGGTATAGCAATCAGCCCCAGCATTTT
cdr3_aa: CASSIQGYSNQPQHF
v_call: TRBV2
j_call: TRBJ1-5
clone_size: NA
d_call: TRBD1

cdr3_nt: TGTGCCAGCAGCGCCGGGACTTACTCCTACGAGCAGTACTTC
cdr3_aa: CASSAGTYSYEQYF
v_call: TRBV3-1/TRBV3-2
j_call: TRBJ2-7
clone_size: NA
d_call: NA

cdr3_nt: TGTGCCAGCAGCCAAGCATCCCCAGTTGACACCATATATTTT
cdr3_aa: CASSQASPVDTIYF
v_call: TRBV14
j_call: TRBJ1-3
clone_size: NA
d_call: NA

cdr3_nt: TGTGCCAGCCGTCCGGGGGAAGGGACTGAAGCTTTCTTT
cdr3_aa: CASRPGEGTEAFF
v_call: TRBV19
j_call: TRBJ1-1
clone_size: once
d_call: NA

cdr3_nt: TGCGCCAGCAGCCTAAGGACAGGGGGTGACTACGAGCAGTACTTC
cdr3_aa: CASSLRTGGDYEQYF
v_call: TRBV4-3
j_call: TRBJ2-7
clone_size: NA
d_call: TRBD1

cdr3_nt: TGTGCCTGGAGAGGGCAGGGGGGTGGCTACACCTTC
cdr3_aa: CAWRGQGGGYTF
v_call: TRBV30
j_call: TRBJ1-2
clone_size: once
d_call: TRBD1

cdr3_nt: TGTGCCAGTCAGGCTAACACTGAAGCTTTCTTT
cdr3_aa: CASQANTEAFF
v_call: TRBV28
j_call: TRBJ1-1
clone_size: NA
d_call: NA

cdr3_nt: TGTGCCAGCAGCGTATTGGGGAGAAACTATGGCTACACCTTC
cdr3_aa: CASSVLGRNYGYTF
v_call: TRBV9
j_call: TRBJ1-2
clone_size: NA
d_call: NA

cdr3_nt: TGTGCCAGCAGCCTACATCAAAGAGAAGTGGTATTACAGGGGAGAAGCACAGATACGCAGTATTTT
cdr3_aa: CASSLHQREVVLQGRSTDTQYF
v_call: TRBV14
j_call: TRBJ2-3
clone_size: NA
d_call: TRBD1

cdr3_nt: TGTGCCAGCAGTGTTTTTGTGGGAAGCGGATACACCTTC
cdr3_aa: CASSVFVGSGYTF
v_call: TRBV2
j_call: TRBJ1-2
clone_size: NA
d_call: NA

cdr3_nt: TGTGCCAGCAGCCAACCAGAGGGAGAAAAACTGTTTTTT
cdr3_aa: CASSQPEGEKLFF
v_call: TRBV3-1/TRBV3-2
j_call: TRBJ1-4
clone_size: NA
d_call: NA

cdr3_nt: TGTGCCAGCAGCCGGGACAACTCCTACGAGCAGTACTTC
cdr3_aa: CASSRDNSYEQYF
v_call: TRBV7-9
j_call: TRBJ2-7
clone_size: NA
d_call: NA

cdr3_nt: TGTGCCAGTAGTATTGGTATAGGGTACAATTCACCCCTCCACTTT
cdr3_aa: CASSIGIGYNSPLHF
v_call: TRBV19
j_call: TRBJ1-6
clone_size: NA
d_call: NA

cdr3_nt: TGTGCCAGCTCAGCCCGGGACAGGGGTACAGATACGCAGTATTTT
cdr3_aa: CASSARDRGTDTQYF
v_call: TRBV18
j_call: TRBJ2-3
clone_size: NA
d_call: TRBD1

cdr3_nt: TGTGCCAGCAGCTTAAGAGGCCGCAGTGAAAAACTGTTTTTT
cdr3_aa: CASSLRGRSEKLFF
v_call: TRBV7-2
j_call: TRBJ1-4
clone_size: NA
d_call: NA

cdr3_nt: TGTGCCAGCAGCCATATGTCAGGGACAGGGAGTGAAGCTTTCTTT
cdr3_aa: CASSHMSGTGSEAFF
v_call: TRBV14
j_call: TRBJ1-1
clone_size: NA
d_call: TRBD1

cdr3_nt: TGTGCCAGCGGGGGGGGACTCACAGATACGCAGTATTTT
cdr3_aa: CASGGGLTDTQYF
v_call: TRBV5-4
j_call: TRBJ2-3
clone_size: NA
d_call: TRBD2

cdr3_nt: TGTGCCAGCACCCAATCGACAGACTGGGCCAACGTCCTGACTTTC
cdr3_aa: CASTQSTDWANVLTF
v_call: TRBV28
j_call: TRBJ2-6
clone_size: NA
d_call: NA

cdr3_nt: TGTGCCACCAGTGAGGCCGGGACAGGGATCTCCGAGCAGTACTTC
cdr3_aa: CATSEAGTGISEQYF
v_call: TRBV24-1
j_call: TRBJ2-7
clone_size: NA
d_call: TRBD1

cdr3_nt: TGTGCCAGCTCACCACCGTTAAATACCTACGAGCAGTACTTC
cdr3_aa: CASSPPLNTYEQYF
v_call: TRBV18
j_call: TRBJ2-7
clone_size: NA
d_call: NA

cdr3_nt: TGTGCCAGCAGCTTCATAGGACAGGGGGCCACTGAAGCTTTCTTT
cdr3_aa: CASSFIGQGATEAFF
v_call: TRBV7-9
j_call: TRBJ1-1
clone_size: NA
d_call: TRBD1

cdr3_nt: TGTGCCTGTCTTACCCGGGACTCGAAGGGAAACACCATATATTTT
cdr3_aa: CACLTRDSKGNTIYF
v_call: TRBV30
j_call: TRBJ1-3
clone_size: once
d_call: NA

cdr3_nt: TGTGCCACCAGCAGAGTTGGCAATGAGCAGTTCTTC
cdr3_aa: CATSRVGNEQFF
v_call: TRBV15
j_call: TRBJ2-1
clone_size: once
d_call: NA

cdr3_nt: TGTGCCAGCAGCGTAGGCCGGGAGGGCCGAAATGAGCAGTTCTTC
cdr3_aa: CASSVGREGRNEQFF
v_call: TRBV9
j_call: TRBJ2-1
clone_size: NA
d_call: TRBD2